This T cell receptor (beta chain) appears in the sequencing data of a study of blood T cell repertoires in COVID-19. TCRdb's copy holds only in-frame clones and misses some; the assay was immunoSEQ multiplex PCR. Here the sample spans about 190,000 clones, roughly 88% being singletons. Sample: PBMCs or T cells enriched from blood (not recorded which). This TCR was sampled from a woman in her 30s who had recovered from COVID-19.

The CDR3, as DNA: TGTGCCAGCAGCTTAGTGGACAGGAACACTGAAGCTTTCTTT. It encodes CASSLVDRNTEAFF. This rearrangement joins TRBV7-9 to TRBJ1-1; weak D call: TRBD1 (6 bases). This CDR3 is built from 14 residues. CDR1 is SEHNR, CDR2 FQNEAQ, per germline (reference sequence). V lost 1 base and J 1 base, leaving 7 bases between the germline ends.